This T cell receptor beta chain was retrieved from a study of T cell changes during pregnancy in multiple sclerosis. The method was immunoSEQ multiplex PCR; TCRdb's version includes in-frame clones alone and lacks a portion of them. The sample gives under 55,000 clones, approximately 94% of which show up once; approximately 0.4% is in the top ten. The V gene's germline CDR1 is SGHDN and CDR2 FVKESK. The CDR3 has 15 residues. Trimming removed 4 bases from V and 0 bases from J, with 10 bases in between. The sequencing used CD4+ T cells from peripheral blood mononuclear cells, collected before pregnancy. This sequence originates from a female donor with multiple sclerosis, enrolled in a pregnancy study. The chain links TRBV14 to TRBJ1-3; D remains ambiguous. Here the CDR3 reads CASSPRVSSGNTIYF. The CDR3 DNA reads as TGTGCCAGCAGCCCTCGGGTATCCTCTGGAAACACCATATATTTT.